The 22 T cell receptor beta chains presented below share a single source sample, sequenced in a study of T cell repertoires in cytomegalovirus infection. The antigens for these receptors are not known. TCRdb recomputed calls from the reads with MiXCR, one row per CDR3 protein. The profile shows hundreds of thousands of distinct CDR3 sequences, 30% to 35% of them singletons. The specimen comprised cultured PBMCs, sampled from culture after CMV antigen stimulation. The source is a human donor in good health (CMV status not recorded). Some clones in this sample may be carry-over from other donors' samples.

This clonotype was observed a few times. This rearrangement joins TRBV6-2 or TRBV6-3 to TRBJ2-2; D uncertain. V gave up 7 bases and J gave up 3 bases, with 15 bases separating them. The CDR3 is 15 residues long. CDR1 is MNHEY and CDR2 is SVGEGT in the germline V gene. Here the CDR3 reads CASTLYRADTGELFF. CDR3 sequence (DNA): TGTGCCAGCACCCTTTATCGAGCCGACACCGGGGAGCTGTTTTTT.

J is TRBJ2-2 and V is TRBV7-9; weak D call: TRBD2 (5 bases). The germline V and J ends were trimmed by 6 bases and 4 bases, with 18 bases remaining between them. CDR1 SEHNR and CDR2 FQNEAQ come from the germline V gene (reference sequence). CDR3 length: 16 residues. The CDR3 spells CASRGFEASSTGELFF. The CDR3 nucleotides are TGTGCCAGCAGAGGGTTTGAGGCTAGCAGCACCGGGGAGCTGTTTTTT.

In its sample, this clonotype was seen many times. This rearrangement joins TRBV7-2 to TRBJ1-2, with D hard to call. CDR3 length: 11 residues. The V end lost 4 bases, the J end lost 6 bases, and 6 bases lay between the germline ends. Germline CDR1 and CDR2: SGHTA and FQGNSA. CDR3 in amino acids: CASSSFHGYTF. The CDR3 DNA is TGTGCCAGCAGCTCGTTTCATGGCTACACCTTC.

This clonotype was observed a single time. The chain carries TRBV2 and TRBJ2-5, with TRBD1 as a possible D gene (5 bases). The CDR3 totals 14 residues. Germline-derived CDR1 and CDR2 are SNHLY and FYNNEI. V gave up 7 bases and J gave up 2 bases, with 14 bases separating them. The CDR3, as DNA: TGTGCCAGCATTTATGGGGCAGGGCAAGAGACCCAGTACTTC. Encoded protein: CASIYGAGQETQYF.

This clonotype came up a few times. This rearrangement joins TRBV7-2 to TRBJ1-2, with D possibly being TRBD1 (6 bases). V lost 3 bases, J lost 2 bases, and 10 bases lay in between. Germline V CDR1 and CDR2: SGHTA, FQGNSA. This CDR3 spans 14 amino acids. In DNA form, the CDR3 reads TGTGCCAGCAGCTTTACGGACAGAAACTATGGCTACACCTTC. Translated, it gives CASSFTDRNYGYTF.

The rearrangement joins TRBV9 to TRBJ2-3; D possibly matches TRBD1 or TRBD2 (5 bases each). The CDR3 is 15 residues long. V was pared by 2 bases and J by 1 base, with 11 bases between. Germline V lookup: CDR1 SGDLS, CDR2 YYNGEE. The CDR3 DNA sequence: TGTGCCAGCAGCGTCTCGGGGCTCGGCACAGATACGCAGTATTTT. Residues: CASSVSGLGTDTQYF.

The chain employs TRBV7-6 and TRBJ2-1; D remains unclear. Trimming took off 0 bases at V and 4 bases at J, with 19 bases between the two ends. Germline CDR1 is SGHVS and CDR2 is FNYEAQ. The length of the CDR3 is 18 residues. This CDR3 reads CASSLALGPQIGYNEQFF. The CDR3 nucleotides read TGTGCCAGCAGCTTAGCTCTAGGACCCCAGATCGGGTACAATGAGCAGTTCTTC.

The rearrangement links TRBV20-1 to TRBJ1-2, with a tentative D call TRBD1 (5 bases). Trimming shortened V by 0 bases and J by 2 bases, and 16 bases separated the two germline ends. Germline assignment: CDR1 DFQATT and CDR2 SNEGSKA (reference sequence). The CDR3 has 16 amino acids. The CDR3 DNA sequence: TGCAGTGCTAGAGATTTTGCCAGGGTGTTGAACTATGGCTACACCTTC. Protein: CSARDFARVLNYGYTF.

The gene calls are TRBV27 and TRBJ2-7; 14 nucleotides align to TRBD2. After removal of 6 bases from V and 1 base from J, the junction contained 5 bases not matched to a gene. The CDR3 sequence is 16 residues long. Germline CDR1 MNHEY, CDR2 SMNVEV (reference sequence). This chain's CDR3 is CASSPGTSGGSYEQYF. CDR3 bases: TGTGCCAGCAGCCCGGGGACTAGCGGGGGTTCCTACGAGCAGTACTTC.

This clonotype came up a few times. The chain has TRBV2 and TRBJ2-3; the match to TRBD1 covers 7 bases. The V and J ends lost 3 bases and 2 bases, in that order; junction bases with no gene match: 5. This CDR3 spans 15 amino acids. Germline V CDR1 and CDR2: SNHLY, FYNNEI. CDR3 residues: CASSDVGTVTDTQYF. The CDR3 coding sequence is TGTGCCAGCAGTGATGTGGGGACAGTCACAGATACGCAGTATTTT.

This chain uses TRBV6-5 with TRBJ2-1, with 9 bases fitting TRBD2. V shed 3 bases, J shed 9 bases, and the junction held 9 bases outside the gene matches. Per germline, CDR1 MNHEY and CDR2 SVGAGI. The CDR3 length is 15 residues. The CDR3 loop reads CASSYLREGLGEQFF. CDR3 in DNA: TGTGCCAGCAGTTATTTGCGGGAGGGCCTCGGTGAGCAGTTCTTC.

This clonotype was seen at least ten times. The chain links TRBV7-9 to TRBJ2-7, with 7 bases fitting TRBD1. Germline CDR1 reads SEHNR; CDR2 reads FQNEAQ (reference sequence). V dropped 5 bases and J dropped 5; count of bases not matched to a gene: 3. The CDR3 totals 12 residues. The CDR3 loop reads CASSPTGDEQYF. CDR3 DNA sequence: TGTGCCAGCAGCCCTACAGGGGACGAGCAGTACTTC.

The V call is TRBV7-9, the J call TRBJ1-5; a possible D gene is TRBD1 (5 bases). Germline CDR1 is SEHNR and CDR2 is FQNEAQ (reference sequence). Trimming shortened V by 1 base and J by 6 bases, and 10 bases separated the two germline ends. The CDR3 consists of 14 residues. DNA for the CDR3: TGTGCCAGCAGCTTAGTGCAGGGCACTCAGCCCCAGCATTTT. It codes for CASSLVQGTQPQHF.

This clonotype was seen a few times. The chain combines TRBV19 with TRBJ2-5, with 8 nucleotides matching TRBD1. CDR1 is LNHDA, CDR2 SQIVND, per germline (reference sequence). The CDR3 has 18 amino acids. The junction had 18 bases not matched to a gene; V was cut back by 2 bases and J by 7 bases. DNA of the CDR3: TGTGCCAGTAGTATATCGGGGACAGGAGCCAGGGTGGGGCGGACCCAGTACTTC. Translating it yields CASSISGTGARVGRTQYF. Based on the CDR3 plus reference TRBV19 and TRBJ2-5, the full variable domain is DGGITQSPKYLFRKEGQNVTLSCEQNLNHDAMYWYRQDPGQGLRLIYYSQIVNDFQKGDIAEGYSVSREKKESFPLTVTSAQKNPTAFYLCASSISGTGARVGRTQYFGPGTRLLVL.

This clonotype came up many times. The chain is built from TRBV7-6 and TRBJ2-1; possible D gene TRBD2, 5 bases. Germline CDR1 SGHVS, CDR2 FNYEAQ. The CDR3 loop spans 18 amino acids. V lost 3 bases to trimming and J lost 12 bases, with 30 bases between them. DNA for the CDR3: TGTGCCAGCAGCTTTGGGCCAGCGGCTTACAATGAGCAAAGCCCGCAGTTCTTC. Translating gives CASSFGPAAYNEQSPQFF. Full variable domain (missing parts from reference TRBV7-6 and TRBJ2-1): GAGVSQSPRYKVTKRGQDVALRCDPISGHVSLYWYRQALGQGPEFLTYFNYEAQQDKSGLPNDRFSAERPEGSISTLTIQRTEQRDSAMYRCASSFGPAAYNEQSPQFFGPGTRLTVL.

This chain joins TRBV28 and TRBJ2-5, with 8 positions matching TRBD2. The trim removed 7 bases at V and 4 bases at J, leaving 11 bases unmatched. The CDR3 runs to 15 residues. From germline, CDR1 is MDHEN and CDR2 SYDVKM. The CDR3 protein is CASTYSAGAGETQYF. CDR3 sequence (DNA): TGTGCCAGCACCTATTCAGCGGGAGCAGGAGAGACCCAGTACTTC.

The chain carries TRBV6-5 and TRBJ2-5, with TRBD1 identical over 7 bases. This CDR3 is 14 amino acids long. V lost 6 bases to trimming and J lost 5 bases; unmatched junction nucleotides: 9. Per the germline V gene, CDR1 is MNHEY and CDR2 is SVGAGI. The CDR3 reads CASSPRGGRETQYF. CDR3 DNA sequence: TGTGCCAGCAGCCCCCGAGGGGGCCGGGAGACCCAGTACTTC.

The chain carries TRBV25-1 and TRBJ1-1; D is ambiguous. V was pared by 1 base and J by 2 bases, with 23 bases between. The germline V gene encodes CDR1 MGHDK and CDR2 SYGVNS. The CDR3 spans 19 residues. The CDR3 sequence is CASSESLPQLGRTNTEAFF. The CDR3 coding sequence is TGTGCCAGCAGTGAATCCCTCCCCCAACTCGGGCGGACCAACACTGAAGCTTTCTTT.

This clonotype has only a few counts. This chain links TRBV4-3 with TRBJ2-1, with TRBD2 matching over 11 bases. This CDR3 spans 17 amino acids. V shed 4 bases and J 6 bases; nucleotides not matched to a gene: 11. The V gene's germline CDR1 is LGHNA and CDR2 YSLEER. The CDR3 coding sequence is TGCGCCAGCAGCCCACGGGCACTAGCGGGAGTTGTCAATGAGCAGTTCTTC. Amino acid sequence: CASSPRALAGVVNEQFF.

This clonotype turned up a few times. The CDR3, as DNA: TGTGCCAGCAGCTTGGGTGCGGGAGTTCGGGAGACCCAGTACTTC. This translates into CASSLGAGVRETQYF. The chain couples TRBV5-8 to TRBJ2-5; 7 bases are shared with TRBD2. Germline lookup yields CDR1 SGHTS and CDR2 YDEGEE. V gave up 0 bases and J gave up 5 bases; unmatched junction bases: 7. CDR3 length: 15 amino acids.

This clonotype was seen just once. The rearrangement joins TRBV4-1 to TRBJ1-2; no clear D. Germline loops: CDR1 MGHRA, CDR2 YSYEKL. The CDR3 sequence is 17 residues long. V was cut by 0 bases and J by 6 bases, with 20 bases left in between. DNA of the CDR3: TGCGCCAGCAGCCAAGATCCGAAAGGAGTCTCTGGTGATGGCTACACCTTC. Residues: CASSQDPKGVSGDGYTF.

This chain links TRBV5-1 with TRBJ1-1; 8 bases are a match to TRBD1. The V gene end was trimmed by 3 bases and the J gene end by 2 bases; junction bases not matched to a gene: 9. Germline loops: CDR1 SGHRS, CDR2 YFSETQ. There are 16 residues in the CDR3. Here the CDR3 DNA reads TGCGCCAGCAGCTCCCGAGCGGGACAGGCAAACACTGAAGCTTTCTTT. Protein product: CASSSRAGQANTEAFF.